Sequencing of this TCR beta chain was carried out in a study of cytomegalovirus exposure and HLA in healthy donors. This clone came up once. The CDR3 runs 16 residues. Trimming shortened V by 0 bases and J by 1 base, and 10 bases separated the two germline ends. CDR1 LGHNA and CDR2 YNFKEQ come from the germline V gene. The study ran its PCR with 60 Vbeta and 13 Jbeta primers. The method was immunoSEQ multiplex PCR; TCRdb's version includes in-frame clones alone and lacks a portion of them. The data show 65,000 to 70,000 clones, approximately 90% seen once. Sequencing used PBMCs. This sequence originates from a woman in her thirties in good health and CMV-seropositive. The gene calls are TRBV4-2 and TRBJ1-5, with unresolved D. The CDR3, as DNA: TGTGCCAGCAGCCAAGACGAGTGGCGGAGCAATCAGCCCCAGCATTTT. Its protein is CASSQDEWRSNQPQHF.